This TCR beta chain was profiled in a study of identical twins. Findings and limits, study-wide: Out-of-frame alpha sequences that twins shared showed excess low generation probability.

V trimming: 3 bases; J trimming: 2 bases; junction bases outside the gene matches: 5. This CDR3 comprises 17 residues. From germline, CDR1 is SGHVS and CDR2 FNYEAQ. Remarks on this clonotype: What it binds is not known.

TCRdb re-called the 5' RACE reads with MiXCR, one entry per CDR3 protein. The sample shows over 250,000 distinct CDR3 sequences, 8.5% to 9.5% of them seen only once. The sample was also linked to a second study, of yellow fever vaccine responses in identical twins. That work states: The T cell response to vaccination in identical twins was reportedly partly convergent and partly personalized.

The J gene is TRBJ2-1, the V gene TRBV7-6, with TRBD2 matching 12 bases. The specimen sequenced was CD8+ T cells sorted from blood. The source is a woman under 30 in good health. CDR3 protein: CASSFLTSGGPYNEQFF. The CDR3 coding sequence is TGTGCCAGCAGCTTTTTGACTAGCGGGGGACCCTACAATGAGCAGTTCTTC.